This T cell receptor (beta chain) was profiled in a study of response to subunit inactivated influenza vaccine. Unmatched junction bases numbered 9, after V lost 2 bases and J lost 0 bases. From germline, CDR1 is MNHEY and CDR2 SVGEGT. The CDR3 loop spans 17 amino acids. TCRdb independently ran MiXCR on the RT-PCR reads; one entry per CDR3 protein. The sample shows about 580,000 distinct CDR3 sequences, 11% to 15% of them seen only once. The chain uses TRBV6-2 or TRBV6-3 and TRBJ1-1; TRBD1 matches at 7 bases. This specimen consisted of PBMCs from blood, obtained roughly 13 days after vaccination. This sequence was found in a man in his forties or fifties who received an inactivated influenza vaccine. In DNA, the CDR3 is TGTGCCAGCAGTTACCCCCTACAGGGGTCCATGAACACTGAAGCTTTCTTT. It specifies CASSYPLQGSMNTEAFF.